The source of this T cell receptor (beta chain) is a study of cytomegalovirus exposure and HLA in healthy donors. Whole-study context: Earlier, almost 120 million unique TCR beta sequences were recovered from roughly 170 million T cells by an analysis.

A multiplex PCR was run with 60 Vbeta primers and 13 Jbeta primers. Authors' analysis steps: Approximately 11 million of around 85 million unique TCR beta chains were shared, per a later count. The repertoire was sequenced with immunoSEQ multiplex PCR; TCRdb's copy has only in-frame clones and lacks some. The DNA gave D and trimming, while V, J and clone size come from that table. Among 130,000 to 150,000 clones, roughly four fifths were seen once, and the ten largest hold around 3.9%. Study-level findings and limits: Several of the most significant clusters were apparently associated with common viral pathogens in a later analysis.

This clone has just one count. Its antigen is not known. This TCR was recovered from a man aged 35 to 55 in good health and CMV-seropositive. Sequencing was performed on PBMCs.

The CDR3 region is CASSFGPTGQGAYEQYF. For the CDR3, the DNA is TGTGCCAGCAGCTTCGGGCCTACCGGACAGGGGGCCTACGAGCAGTACTTC. V usage is TRBV7-6 and J usage is TRBJ2-7; 10 bases line up with TRBD1. The germline V gene encodes CDR1 SGHVS and CDR2 FNYEAQ. V lost 3 bases, J lost 2 bases, and 10 bases stayed unmatched. This CDR3 is built from 17 residues.